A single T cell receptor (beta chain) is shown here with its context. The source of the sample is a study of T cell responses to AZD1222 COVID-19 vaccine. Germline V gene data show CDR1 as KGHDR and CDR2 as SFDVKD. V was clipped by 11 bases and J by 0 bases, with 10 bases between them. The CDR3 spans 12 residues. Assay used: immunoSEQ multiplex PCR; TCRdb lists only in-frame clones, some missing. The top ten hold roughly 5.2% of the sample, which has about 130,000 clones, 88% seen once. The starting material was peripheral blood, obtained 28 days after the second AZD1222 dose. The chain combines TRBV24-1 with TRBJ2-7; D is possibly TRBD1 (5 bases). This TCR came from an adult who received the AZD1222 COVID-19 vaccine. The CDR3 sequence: CAILTVSYEQYF. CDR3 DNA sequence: TGTGCCATCTTGACAGTCTCCTACGAGCAGTACTTC.